The entry below gives a single TCR beta chain sequence along with its context. The specificity of this receptor is unknown. No qualities accompany the bases; no much larger clone lies one base away. The V end gives up 8 bases and the J end 7 bases, leaving 9 bases in the junction not matched to a gene. The germline V gene (reference sequence) supplies CDR1 MNHNY and CDR2 SVGAGI. Including cysteine and phenylalanine, the CDR3 has 13 amino acids. The CDR3 DNA has 39 bases and is translated from base 1. This specimen belongs to a study of early stage breast cancer tumors (dated by TCRdb to between 2016 and 2019). Regarding the study in general: Of the 15 to 20 invasive breast tumors, around twelve were found to be estrogen receptor-positive, progesterone receptor-positive and HER2-negative. Of the approximately twelve ER+/PR+/HER2- tumors, eight were classified as invasive ductal carcinomas and four as invasive lobular carcinomas. A read coverage of roughly 10-fold per sample was achieved on average. Across all samples, about 2.9 million templates representing roughly 1 million unique clonotypes were detected.

Each sample was amplified in two independent genomic DNA replicates, using approximately 0.5 ug for blood and 1.5 ug for tumor or normal breast. TCRB sequencing of genomic DNA was carried out with the ImmunoSeq Intro kit according to the manufacturer's instructions. For absolute quantification, the roughly 30-cycle multiplex PCR included proprietary primers along with spike-in control sequences. An 87-bp fragment spanning the CDR3 and flanking V and J genes was sequenced with single-end 150-bp reads. Seven samples, each with two replicates, were multiplexed per lane of an Illumina MiSeq using version 3.0 chemistry. In the authors' own workflow: Raw data were processed with the vendor's proprietary pipeline, and both replicates were merged into a single result per sample. Clonotypes were defined as productive rearrangements sharing the V-gene family, CDR3 amino acid sequence and J-gene segment. Clonality was computed as 1 minus the normalized Shannon entropy (Pielou evenness) of TCRB abundances. T cell density was estimated by dividing total templates by the number of input cells inferred from the DNA input amount. Total repertoire diversity and clonality were estimated with Recon using default parameters. Clonotypes with over 0.1% abundance in tumor and at least 32-fold higher abundance in tumor than in normal breast were defined as tumor-enriched. TCRdb re-hosts the immuneACCESS table, in-frame sequences only. Its copies lack some clones; in the studies checked, an unresolved V gene accounts for under half of them, and the cause for the rest is not known. That table furnishes V, J and clone size, whereas the DNA furnished D and trimming. For this sample the table gives about 51,000 clones, of which around 80% were detected only once. The top ten hold 3.4% of the sample.

Study-wide conclusions, independent of this receptor: Compared with adjacent normal breast tissue, tumors had about 2.5-fold higher T cell density and higher clonality. Enriched TCRB sequences shared across patients were found to be mostly commonly generated sequences that were unlikely to play an important role in the tumor microenvironment. Analysis by tumor subtype was prevented by the small cohort size. Chain pairing and functional markers such as CD4, CD8 and FOXP3 were missed by bulk genomic DNA sequencing of unsorted cells. Greater similarity was observed between blood and normal breast repertoires than between blood and tumor repertoires, and tumor was distinguished from normal in about 85% of the 16 patients when each tissue was compared with blood.

The study profiled bulk TCR beta-chain repertoires in matched peripheral blood, tumor and adjacent normal breast tissue taken from about 16 patients with early-stage breast cancer. Before surgery, roughly 5-11 mL of whole blood was collected in EDTA tubes and processed within 2 hours. Ficoll-Paque centrifugation in SepMate-50 tubes was used to isolate peripheral blood mononuclear cells. PBMCs were cryopreserved in aliquots of roughly 1.8 to 4 million cells in 90% FBS with around 10% DMSO and kept in liquid nitrogen. The Qiagen AllPrep DNA/RNA Mini kit was used for genomic DNA extraction. The sequence was obtained from a person aged 35-55 years with breast cancer. Material: blood. This chain joins TRBV6-6 to TRBJ2-7; 9 bases in the junction line up with TRBD2. The CDR3 region has the sequence CASGGSGSYEQYF. The DNA sequence reads TGTGCCAGCGGAGGTAGCGGGAGTTATGAGCAGTACTTC.